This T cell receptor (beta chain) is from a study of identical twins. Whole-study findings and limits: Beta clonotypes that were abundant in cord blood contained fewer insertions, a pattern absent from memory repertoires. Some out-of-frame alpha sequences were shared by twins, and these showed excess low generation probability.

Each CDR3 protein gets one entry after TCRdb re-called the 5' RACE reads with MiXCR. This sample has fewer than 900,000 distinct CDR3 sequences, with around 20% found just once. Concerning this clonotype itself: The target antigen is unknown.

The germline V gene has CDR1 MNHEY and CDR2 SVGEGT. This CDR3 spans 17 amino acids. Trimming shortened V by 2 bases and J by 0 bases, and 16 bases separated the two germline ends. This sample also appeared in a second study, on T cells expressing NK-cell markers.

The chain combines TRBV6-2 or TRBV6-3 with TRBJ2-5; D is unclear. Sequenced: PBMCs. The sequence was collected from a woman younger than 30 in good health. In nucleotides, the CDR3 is TGTGCCAGCAGTTACGATCTTGGGCGGTACAACCAAGAGACCCAGTACTTC. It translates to CASSYDLGRYNQETQYF.